This record covers a single TCR beta chain. This sample is drawn from a study of cytomegalovirus exposure and HLA in healthy donors. This CDR3 is 14 amino acids long. The germline CDR1 and CDR2 sequences are LGHNA and YSLEER. V lost 1 base and J lost 3, with 7 bases in between. In the PCR, 60 Vbeta and 13 Jbeta primers were used. Measured with immunoSEQ multiplex PCR; TCRdb has only the in-frame clones, and not every one. This table has about 150,000 clones, around 70% appearing once. The specimen was PBMCs. The chain joins TRBV4-3 to TRBJ2-1; D not resolved. This clonotype was obtained from a man aged 35 to 55 in good health and CMV-seronegative. CDR3 in amino acids: CASSQVVYYNEQFF. In DNA, the CDR3 is TGCGCCAGCAGCCAAGTCGTCTACTACAATGAGCAGTTCTTC.